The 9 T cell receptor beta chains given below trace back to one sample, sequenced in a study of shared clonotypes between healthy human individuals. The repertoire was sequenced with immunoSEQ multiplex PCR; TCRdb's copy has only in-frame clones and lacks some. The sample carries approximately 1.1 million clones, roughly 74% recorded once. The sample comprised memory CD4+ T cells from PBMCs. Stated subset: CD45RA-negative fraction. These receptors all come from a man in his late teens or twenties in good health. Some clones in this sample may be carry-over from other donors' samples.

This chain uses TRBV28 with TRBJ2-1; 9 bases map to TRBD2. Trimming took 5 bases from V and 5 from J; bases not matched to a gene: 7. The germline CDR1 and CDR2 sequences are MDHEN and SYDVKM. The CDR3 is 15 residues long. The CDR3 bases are TGTGCCAGCAGTCCTCCGACTAGCGGCAACAATGAGCAGTTCTTC. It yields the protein CASSPPTSGNNEQFF. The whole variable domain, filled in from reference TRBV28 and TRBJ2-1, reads DVKVTQSSRYLVKRTGEKVFLECVQDMDHENMFWYRQDPGLGLRLIYFSYDVKMKEKGDIPEGYSVSREKKERFSLILESASTNQTSMYLCASSPPTSGNNEQFFGPGTRLTVL.

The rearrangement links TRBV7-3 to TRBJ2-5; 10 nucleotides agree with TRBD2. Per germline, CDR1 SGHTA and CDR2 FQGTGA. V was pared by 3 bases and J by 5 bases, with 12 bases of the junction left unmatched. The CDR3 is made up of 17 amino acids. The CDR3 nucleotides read TGTGCCAGCAGCTTCGGCCCAAGCGGGAGGGCTGAGGAGACCCAGTACTTC. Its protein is CASSFGPSGRAEETQYF.

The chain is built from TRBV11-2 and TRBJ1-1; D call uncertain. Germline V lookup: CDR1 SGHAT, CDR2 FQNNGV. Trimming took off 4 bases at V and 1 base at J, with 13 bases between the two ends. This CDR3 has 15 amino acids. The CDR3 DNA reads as TGTGCCAGCAGCTCGACACGCATGGGGAACACTGAAGCTTTCTTT. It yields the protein CASSSTRMGNTEAFF.

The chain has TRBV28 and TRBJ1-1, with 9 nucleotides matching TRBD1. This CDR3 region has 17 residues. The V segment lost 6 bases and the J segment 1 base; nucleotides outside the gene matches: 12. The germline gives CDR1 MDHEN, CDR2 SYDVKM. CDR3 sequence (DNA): TGTGCCAGCAGGCAGCTGGCGGGACAGGGACAGAACACTGAAGCTTTCTTT. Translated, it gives CASRQLAGQGQNTEAFF.

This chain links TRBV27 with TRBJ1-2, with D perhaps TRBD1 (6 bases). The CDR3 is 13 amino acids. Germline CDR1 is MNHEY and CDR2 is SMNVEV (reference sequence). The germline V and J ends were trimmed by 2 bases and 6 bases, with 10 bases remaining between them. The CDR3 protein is CASSLRGGDGYTF. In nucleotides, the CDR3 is TGTGCCAGCAGTTTACGCGGGGGCGATGGCTACACCTTC.

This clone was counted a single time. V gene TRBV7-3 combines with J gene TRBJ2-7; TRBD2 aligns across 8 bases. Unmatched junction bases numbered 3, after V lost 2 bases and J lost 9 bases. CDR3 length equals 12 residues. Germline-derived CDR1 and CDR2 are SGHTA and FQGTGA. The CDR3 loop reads CASSLAGGVQYF. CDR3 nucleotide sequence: TGTGCCAGCAGCTTAGCCGGGGGGGTGCAGTACTTC.

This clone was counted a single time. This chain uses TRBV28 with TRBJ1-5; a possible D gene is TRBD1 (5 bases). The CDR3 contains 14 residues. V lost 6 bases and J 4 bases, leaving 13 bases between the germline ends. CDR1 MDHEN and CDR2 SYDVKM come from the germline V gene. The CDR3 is CASSIMGGNQPQHF. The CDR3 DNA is TGTGCCAGCAGCATCATGGGGGGGAATCAGCCCCAGCATTTT. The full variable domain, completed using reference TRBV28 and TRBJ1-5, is DVKVTQSSRYLVKRTGEKVFLECVQDMDHENMFWYRQDPGLGLRLIYFSYDVKMKEKGDIPEGYSVSREKKERFSLILESASTNQTSMYLCASSIMGGNQPQHFGDGTRLSIL.

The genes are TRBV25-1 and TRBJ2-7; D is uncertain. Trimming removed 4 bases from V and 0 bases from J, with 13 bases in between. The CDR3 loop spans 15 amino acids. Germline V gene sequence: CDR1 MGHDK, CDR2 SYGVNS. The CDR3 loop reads CASSGRHSLSYEQYF. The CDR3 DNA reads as TGTGCCAGCAGTGGCCGACACAGCCTCTCCTACGAGCAGTACTTC.

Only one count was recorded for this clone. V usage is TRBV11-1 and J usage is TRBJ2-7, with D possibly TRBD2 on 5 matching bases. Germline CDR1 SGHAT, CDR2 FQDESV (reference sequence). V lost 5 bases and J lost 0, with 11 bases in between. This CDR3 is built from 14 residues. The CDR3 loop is CASSLSGLSYEQYF. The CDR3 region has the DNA TGTGCCAGCAGCCTGTCAGGACTCTCCTACGAGCAGTACTTC.